This T cell receptor beta chain was recorded in a study of blood T cell repertoires in COVID-19. The V and J ends lost 3 bases and 1 base, in that order; junction bases with no gene match: 5. The germline gives CDR1 SGHRS, CDR2 YFSETQ. This CDR3 has 15 amino acids. Original processing methods: Amplifying reference gene primers gave estimates of nucleated cell counts. This table comes from immunoSEQ multiplex PCR, and its TCRdb copy is limited to in-frame clones, with some not included. That table furnishes V, J and clone size, whereas the DNA furnished D and trimming. The profile shows 180,000 or so clones, about nine tenths of them singletons.

The chain employs TRBV5-1 and TRBJ2-3; 7 bases agree with TRBD1. This TCR derives from a man aged 18 to 29 with active or convalescent COVID-19. What was sequenced was peripheral blood. The CDR3 DNA sequence: TGCGCCAGCAGCTCTGGGACAGAACGCACAGATACGCAGTATTTT. Translating it yields CASSSGTERTDTQYF.